Listed below are T cell receptor beta chains from one sample, sequenced in a study of T cell responses to AZD1222 COVID-19 vaccine. Only in-frame clones appear in the TCRdb table, and some are missing; sequencing was by immunoSEQ multiplex PCR. This repertoire shows more than 150,000 clones, about 89% found once; its top ten account for roughly 10%. This sample comprised peripheral blood, obtained 28 days after the second AZD1222 dose. The receptors originated from an adult who received the AZD1222 COVID-19 vaccine. The CDR3 runs from the conserved cysteine through the conserved F or W. The D gene is left open where the match is weak. Clone size is stated in some rows and not others, as once, few, many or a class when expanded.

v_call: TRBV5-1; d_call: TRBD2; clone_size: .; j_call: TRBJ2-2; cdr3_nt: TGCGCCAGCAGCTGGACTAGCGGGAACACCGGGGAGCTGTTTTTT; cdr3_aa: CASSWTSGNTGELFF
v_call: TRBV2; d_call: .; clone_size: .; j_call: TRBJ1-5; cdr3_nt: TGTGCCAGCAGTGAAGGCCCCATGCAGTCCCAGCCCCAGCATTTT; cdr3_aa: CASSEGPMQSQPQHF
v_call: TRBV28; d_call: TRBD1; clone_size: .; j_call: TRBJ1-1; cdr3_nt: TGTGCCAGCAGTTCCAGTTACGGGACATCCGGGACAGGGGAGCTTGAAGCTTTCTTT; cdr3_aa: CASSSSYGTSGTGELEAFF
v_call: TRBV10-2; d_call: .; clone_size: .; j_call: TRBJ1-2; cdr3_nt: TGCGCCAGTTCGGAAGGGGCGTTCAGTGGCTACACCTTC; cdr3_aa: CASSEGAFSGYTF
v_call: TRBV5-4; d_call: .; clone_size: .; j_call: TRBJ2-2; cdr3_nt: TGTGCCAGCAGCTTGGAAGGGGCGAACACCGGGGAGCTGTTTTTT; cdr3_aa: CASSLEGANTGELFF
v_call: TRBV7-2; d_call: .; clone_size: .; j_call: TRBJ1-4; cdr3_nt: TGTGCCAGCAGCTCCAGGGTTAGTGAAAAACTGTTTTTT; cdr3_aa: CASSSRVSEKLFF
v_call: TRBV7-2; d_call: .; clone_size: few; j_call: TRBJ1-6; cdr3_nt: TGTGCCAGCAGCTTTCTTGGCGGGGATTCACCCCTCCACTTT; cdr3_aa: CASSFLGGDSPLHF
v_call: TRBV19; d_call: .; clone_size: .; j_call: TRBJ1-2; cdr3_nt: TGTGCCACCGCCCAACAGGGTAACTATGGCTACACCTTC; cdr3_aa: CATAQQGNYGYTF
v_call: TRBV11-2; d_call: TRBD2; clone_size: .; j_call: TRBJ2-7; cdr3_nt: TGTGCCAGCAGTCGGACTAGCGGGTCCCACGAGCAGTACTTC; cdr3_aa: CASSRTSGSHEQYF
v_call: TRBV7-9; d_call: .; clone_size: .; j_call: TRBJ1-2; cdr3_nt: TGTGCCAGCAGCTTAGCGCGGCAGGGCCTTATTGGTGGCTACACCTTC; cdr3_aa: CASSLARQGLIGGYTF
v_call: TRBV14; d_call: TRBD2; clone_size: .; j_call: TRBJ2-3; cdr3_nt: TGTGCCAGCAGCTACACTAGCGGGAGCGGGGCAGATACGCAGTATTTT; cdr3_aa: CASSYTSGSGADTQYF
v_call: TRBV7-6; d_call: TRBD1; clone_size: .; j_call: TRBJ2-7; cdr3_nt: TGTGCCAGCAGCTCTCAAACAGGGGCCAGCGAGCAGTACTTC; cdr3_aa: CASSSQTGASEQYF
v_call: TRBV4-3; d_call: .; clone_size: .; j_call: TRBJ2-2; cdr3_nt: TGCGCCAGCAGCCAAGATCTTAGCTGGGGCGGAGAGCTGTTTTTT; cdr3_aa: CASSQDLSWGGELFF
v_call: TRBV29-1; d_call: TRBD2; clone_size: .; j_call: TRBJ2-2; cdr3_nt: TGCAGCGTCAGACTAGCGGCGAACACCGGGGAGCTGTTTTTT; cdr3_aa: CSVRLAANTGELFF
v_call: TRBV5-1; d_call: TRBD2; clone_size: .; j_call: TRBJ2-5; cdr3_nt: TGCGCCTCGGGAGGGGCGTTACAAGAGACCCAGTACTTC; cdr3_aa: CASGGALQETQYF
v_call: TRBV5-4; d_call: TRBD2; clone_size: few; j_call: TRBJ2-5; cdr3_nt: TGTGCCAGCGGACTAGCGGGCGGAGAGACCCAGTACTTC; cdr3_aa: CASGLAGGETQYF
v_call: TRBV5-4; d_call: TRBD2; clone_size: few; j_call: TRBJ2-7; cdr3_nt: TGTGCCAGCAGCTCGGTACGGACTAGCGGGAACTACGAGCAGTACTTC; cdr3_aa: CASSSVRTSGNYEQYF
v_call: TRBV24-1; d_call: TRBD1; clone_size: .; j_call: TRBJ2-1; cdr3_nt: TGTGCCACCAGTGACACGGACAGGGGGTACAATGAGCAGTTCTTC; cdr3_aa: CATSDTDRGYNEQFF
v_call: TRBV9; d_call: .; clone_size: .; j_call: TRBJ2-2; cdr3_nt: TGTGCCAGCAGCGTAATAGGCGCCGGGGAGCTGTTTTTT; cdr3_aa: CASSVIGAGELFF
v_call: TRBV7-9; d_call: .; clone_size: .; j_call: TRBJ1-1; cdr3_nt: TGTGCCAGCAGCCGCATAGGGGGTGAAGCTTTCTTT; cdr3_aa: CASSRIGGEAFF
v_call: TRBV20-1; d_call: .; clone_size: few; j_call: TRBJ1-1; cdr3_nt: TGCAGAGGGGGGGCAAACACTGAAGCTTTCTTT; cdr3_aa: CRGGANTEAFF
v_call: TRBV5-6; d_call: .; clone_size: .; j_call: TRBJ2-3; cdr3_nt: TGTGCCAGCAGCTTGGAGCTAGCAGCTGATACGCAGTATTTT; cdr3_aa: CASSLELAADTQYF
v_call: TRBV9; d_call: TRBD1; clone_size: .; j_call: TRBJ1-5; cdr3_nt: TGTGCCAGCAGTGATGGACAGGGTTATCAGCCCCAGCATTTT; cdr3_aa: CASSDGQGYQPQHF
v_call: TRBV6-2/TRBV6-3; d_call: .; clone_size: .; j_call: TRBJ2-3; cdr3_nt: TGTGCCAGCAGTTACTCGGGCCTGGATACGCAGTATTTT; cdr3_aa: CASSYSGLDTQYF
v_call: TRBV7-2; d_call: .; clone_size: .; j_call: TRBJ2-1; cdr3_nt: TGTGCCAGCAGCCTAACACTCCCCAGCTCCTACAATGAGCAGTTCTTC; cdr3_aa: CASSLTLPSSYNEQFF
v_call: TRBV24-1; d_call: .; clone_size: .; j_call: TRBJ2-1; cdr3_nt: TGTGCCACCAGTGCCCTTGGGCAGTCGGCGGATGAGCAGTTCTTC; cdr3_aa: CATSALGQSADEQFF
v_call: TRBV7-9; d_call: .; clone_size: .; j_call: TRBJ1-1; cdr3_nt: TGTGCCAGCAGCGGTCGGGTGGACACTGAAGCTTTCTTT; cdr3_aa: CASSGRVDTEAFF
v_call: TRBV7-2; d_call: TRBD1; clone_size: .; j_call: TRBJ2-3; cdr3_nt: TGTGCCAGCGGCCATTATGGGACAGGGGTTCTTCCAGATACGCAGTATTTT; cdr3_aa: CASGHYGTGVLPDTQYF
v_call: TRBV18; d_call: .; clone_size: .; j_call: TRBJ2-7; cdr3_nt: TGTGCCAGCTCACCACTAATAGCGGCCGCCTACGAGCAGTACTTC; cdr3_aa: CASSPLIAAAYEQYF
v_call: TRBV28; d_call: TRBD1; clone_size: few; j_call: TRBJ2-7; cdr3_nt: TGTGCCAGCAGCCGGGACAGGAAAGAGCAGTACTTC; cdr3_aa: CASSRDRKEQYF
v_call: TRBV28; d_call: .; clone_size: .; j_call: TRBJ1-1; cdr3_nt: TGTGCCAGCAGTGTAGGGGTCAGGGGCACTGAAGCTTTCTTT; cdr3_aa: CASSVGVRGTEAFF
v_call: TRBV18; d_call: .; clone_size: .; j_call: TRBJ2-6; cdr3_nt: TGTGCCAGCTCCCTTTGGGGCGTCGCTGGGGCCAACGTCCTGACTTTC; cdr3_aa: CASSLWGVAGANVLTF
v_call: TRBV28; d_call: .; clone_size: .; j_call: TRBJ2-6; cdr3_nt: TGTGCCAGCGGTTTCCATTTTAGCTCTGGGGCCAACGTCCTGACTTTC; cdr3_aa: CASGFHFSSGANVLTF
v_call: TRBV29-1; d_call: .; clone_size: .; j_call: TRBJ2-7; cdr3_nt: TGCAGCGTTGAAAACAGGGGAGGGGTAGAGCAGTACTTC; cdr3_aa: CSVENRGGVEQYF
v_call: TRBV7-3; d_call: .; clone_size: many; j_call: TRBJ2-3; cdr3_nt: TGTGCCAGCAGCTCGTACTTTTCCCCGAACACAGATACGCAGTATTTT; cdr3_aa: CASSSYFSPNTDTQYF
v_call: TRBV7-2; d_call: .; clone_size: .; j_call: TRBJ1-1; cdr3_nt: TGTGCCAGCAGCTTAGACCAAATATCGAGGGGGGTGAGTGCTTTCTTT; cdr3_aa: CASSLDQISRGVSAFF
v_call: TRBV6-2/TRBV6-3; d_call: .; clone_size: .; j_call: TRBJ1-2; cdr3_nt: TGTGCCAGCAGTTACCGTAATGGAGGAGTGTTAGGCTACACCTTC; cdr3_aa: CASSYRNGGVLGYTF
v_call: TRBV29-1; d_call: TRBD2; clone_size: .; j_call: TRBJ2-3; cdr3_nt: TGCAGCGTTGAAGAGGGAGGGGCTACGCAGTATTTT; cdr3_aa: CSVEEGGATQYF
v_call: TRBV30; d_call: .; clone_size: .; j_call: TRBJ1-5; cdr3_nt: TGTGCCTGGGGGAGGGATAGCAATCAGCCCCAGCATTTT; cdr3_aa: CAWGRDSNQPQHF
v_call: TRBV4-3; d_call: .; clone_size: .; j_call: TRBJ2-2; cdr3_nt: TGCGCCAGCAGCCAAGGTACAGGGCCCGCCGGGGAGCTGTTTTTT; cdr3_aa: CASSQGTGPAGELFF
v_call: TRBV5-6; d_call: .; clone_size: .; j_call: TRBJ1-2; cdr3_nt: TGTGCCAGCAGCTCGACAGGTCCCATAACTGGTGGCTACACCTTC; cdr3_aa: CASSSTGPITGGYTF
v_call: TRBV11-2; d_call: TRBD1; clone_size: .; j_call: TRBJ1-3; cdr3_nt: TGTGCCAGCAGCATCTTAGGGGGACAGGGTGCTGGAAACACCATATATTTT; cdr3_aa: CASSILGGQGAGNTIYF
v_call: TRBV28; d_call: TRBD2; clone_size: .; j_call: TRBJ2-4; cdr3_nt: TGTGCCAGCAGTTCTAGCGGGAGAAGGAACATTCAGTACTTC; cdr3_aa: CASSSSGRRNIQYF